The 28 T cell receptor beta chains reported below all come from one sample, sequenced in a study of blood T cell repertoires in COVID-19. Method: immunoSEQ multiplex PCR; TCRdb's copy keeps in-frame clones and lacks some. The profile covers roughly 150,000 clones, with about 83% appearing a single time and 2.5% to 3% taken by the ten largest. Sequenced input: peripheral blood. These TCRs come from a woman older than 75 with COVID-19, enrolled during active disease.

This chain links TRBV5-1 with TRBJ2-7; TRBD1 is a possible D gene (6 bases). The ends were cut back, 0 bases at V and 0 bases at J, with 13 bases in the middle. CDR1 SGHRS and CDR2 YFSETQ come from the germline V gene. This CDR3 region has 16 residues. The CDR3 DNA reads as TGCGCCAGCAGCTTGGCTCGAGACAGGCCCTCCTACGAGCAGTACTTC. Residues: CASSLARDRPSYEQYF.

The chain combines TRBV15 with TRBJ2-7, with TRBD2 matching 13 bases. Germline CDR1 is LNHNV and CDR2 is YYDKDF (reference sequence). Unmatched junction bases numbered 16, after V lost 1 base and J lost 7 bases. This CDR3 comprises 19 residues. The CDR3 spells CATSRGSPTSGRALGEQYF. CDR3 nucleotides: TGTGCCACCAGCAGAGGTTCCCCTACTAGCGGGAGGGCCTTGGGTGAGCAGTACTTC.

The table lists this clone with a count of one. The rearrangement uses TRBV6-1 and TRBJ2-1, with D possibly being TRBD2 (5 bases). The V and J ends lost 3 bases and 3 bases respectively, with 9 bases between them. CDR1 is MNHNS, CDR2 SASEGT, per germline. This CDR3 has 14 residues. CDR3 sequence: CASSDNGLYNEQFF. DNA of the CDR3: TGTGCCAGCAGTGATAACGGACTCTACAATGAGCAGTTCTTC.

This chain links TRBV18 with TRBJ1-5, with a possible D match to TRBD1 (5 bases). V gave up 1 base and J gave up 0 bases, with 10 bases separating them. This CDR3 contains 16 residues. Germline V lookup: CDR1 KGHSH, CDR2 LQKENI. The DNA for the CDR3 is TGTGCCAGCTCACCACAGGGGCCCTATAGCAATCAGCCCCAGCATTTT. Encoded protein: CASSPQGPYSNQPQHF.

Here the CDR3 reads CASSQMNSRTSASYEQYF. For the CDR3, the DNA is TGTGCCAGCAGCCAAATGAACAGCAGAACTAGCGCGTCCTACGAGCAGTACTTC. The genes are TRBV4-2 and TRBJ2-7, with TRBD2 identical over 7 bases. CDR1 is LGHNA, CDR2 YNFKEQ, per germline. The CDR3 covers 18 residues. V shed 2 bases and J 1 base; nucleotides not matched to a gene: 14.

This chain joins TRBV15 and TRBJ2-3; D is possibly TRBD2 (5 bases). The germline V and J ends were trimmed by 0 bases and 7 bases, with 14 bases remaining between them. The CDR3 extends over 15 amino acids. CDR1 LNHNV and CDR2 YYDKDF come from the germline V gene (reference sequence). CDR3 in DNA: TGTGCCACCAGCAGAGATCGGGGTAATTGGAATACGCAGTATTTT. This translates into CATSRDRGNWNTQYF.

CDR3 nucleotide sequence: TGTGCCTGGAGTGTAAGTTGGGGCAGAGGAAACACCATATATTTT. Translation: CAWSVSWGRGNTIYF. The chain couples TRBV30 to TRBJ1-3, with D perhaps TRBD1 (5 bases). CDR1 is GTSNPN, CDR2 SVGIG, per germline (reference sequence). This CDR3 has 15 residues. V dropped 0 bases and J dropped 4 bases, with 13 bases sitting between them. Variable domain in full (rest from reference TRBV30 and TRBJ1-3): SQTIHQWPATLVQPVGSPLSLECTVEGTSNPNLYWYRQAAGRGLQLLFYSVGIGQISSEVPQNLSASRPQDRQFILSSKKLLLSDSGFYLCAWSVSWGRGNTIYFGEGSWLTVV.

The CDR3: CATYRFQDTEAFF. The CDR3 DNA is TGTGCCACCTACCGGTTCCAAGACACTGAAGCTTTCTTT. This chain links TRBV5-6 with TRBJ1-1; D ambiguous. This CDR3 has 13 amino acids. Germline V gene data show CDR1 as SGHDT and CDR2 as YYEEEE. Trimming pared 9 bases from V and 3 bases from J, leaving 15 bases between.

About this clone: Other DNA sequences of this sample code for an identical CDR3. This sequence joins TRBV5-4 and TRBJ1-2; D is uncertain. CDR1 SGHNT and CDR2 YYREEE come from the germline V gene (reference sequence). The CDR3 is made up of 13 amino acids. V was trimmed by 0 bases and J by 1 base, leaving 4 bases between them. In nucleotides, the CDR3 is TGTGCCAGCAGCTTGGACGGTAACTATGGCTACACCTTC. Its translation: CASSLDGNYGYTF.

The CDR3 sequence is CASSPWTGGSMNTEAFF. Here the CDR3 DNA reads TGTGCCAGCAGTCCGTGGACAGGGGGATCCATGAACACTGAAGCTTTCTTT. The rearrangement links TRBV27 to TRBJ1-1, with 10 positions matching TRBD1. CDR1 and CDR2 (germline): MNHEY, SMNVEV (reference sequence). The CDR3 sequence is 17 residues long. Germline trimming cut 5 bases from V and 0 bases from J; bases unmatched to any gene: 9.

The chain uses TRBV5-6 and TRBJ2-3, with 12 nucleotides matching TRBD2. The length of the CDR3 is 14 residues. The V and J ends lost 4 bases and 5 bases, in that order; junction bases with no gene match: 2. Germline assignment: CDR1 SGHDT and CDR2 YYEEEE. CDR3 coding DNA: TGTGCCAGCAGCGCTAGCGGGGGGGGAGATACGCAGTATTTT. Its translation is CASSASGGGDTQYF.

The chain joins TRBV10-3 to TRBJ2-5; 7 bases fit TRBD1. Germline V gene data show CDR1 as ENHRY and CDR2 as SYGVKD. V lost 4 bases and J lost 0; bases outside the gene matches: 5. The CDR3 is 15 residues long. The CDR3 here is CAISVAGTDQETQYF. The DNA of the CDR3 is TGTGCCATCAGTGTCGCCGGGACAGACCAAGAGACCCAGTACTTC.

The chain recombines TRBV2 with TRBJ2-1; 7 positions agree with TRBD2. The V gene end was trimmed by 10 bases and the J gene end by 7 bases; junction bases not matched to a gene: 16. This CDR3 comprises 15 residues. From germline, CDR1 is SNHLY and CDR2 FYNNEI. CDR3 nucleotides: TGTGCCATCCCCGGTAGGGCGGGAGTATTAAATGAGCAGTTCTTC. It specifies CAIPGRAGVLNEQFF.

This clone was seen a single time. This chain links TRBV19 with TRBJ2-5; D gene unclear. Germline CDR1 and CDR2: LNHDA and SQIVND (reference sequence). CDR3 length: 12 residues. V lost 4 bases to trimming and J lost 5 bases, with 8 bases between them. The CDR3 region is CASSTPGETQYF. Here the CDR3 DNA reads TGTGCCAGTAGTACCCCCGGGGAGACCCAGTACTTC.

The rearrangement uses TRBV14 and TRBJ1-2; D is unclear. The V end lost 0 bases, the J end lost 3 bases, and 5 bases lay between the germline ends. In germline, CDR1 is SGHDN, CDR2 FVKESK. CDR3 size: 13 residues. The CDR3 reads CASSQDSYYGYTF. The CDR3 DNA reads TGTGCCAGCAGCCAAGACAGTTACTATGGCTACACCTTC.

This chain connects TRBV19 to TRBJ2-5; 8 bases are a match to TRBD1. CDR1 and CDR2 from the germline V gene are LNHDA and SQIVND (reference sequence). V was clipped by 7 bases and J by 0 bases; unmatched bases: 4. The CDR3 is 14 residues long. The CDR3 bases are TGTGCCAGTACCCGGACAGGGTACCAAGAGACCCAGTACTTC. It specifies CASTRTGYQETQYF.

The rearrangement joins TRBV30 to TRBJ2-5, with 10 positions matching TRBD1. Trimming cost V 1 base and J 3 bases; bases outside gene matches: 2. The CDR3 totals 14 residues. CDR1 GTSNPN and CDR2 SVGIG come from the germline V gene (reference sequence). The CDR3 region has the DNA TGTGCCTGGAGTGGGGACAGGGGAAAAGAGACCCAGTACTTC. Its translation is CAWSGDRGKETQYF. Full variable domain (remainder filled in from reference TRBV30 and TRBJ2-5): SQTIHQWPATLVQPVGSPLSLECTVEGTSNPNLYWYRQAAGRGLQLLFYSVGIGQISSEVPQNLSASRPQDRQFILSSKKLLLSDSGFYLCAWSGDRGKETQYFGPGTRLLVL.

CDR3 nucleotides: TGTGCCAGCAGCTTAGGGGACACAGGCCTGCTAACCGGGGAGCTGTTTTTT. Protein sequence: CASSLGDTGLLTGELFF. J is TRBJ2-2 and V is TRBV7-7, with TRBD1 as a possible D gene (6 bases). This CDR3 is built from 17 residues. V dropped 1 base and J dropped 5 bases, with 17 bases sitting between them. Germline V CDR1 and CDR2: SSHAT, FNYEAQ (reference sequence).

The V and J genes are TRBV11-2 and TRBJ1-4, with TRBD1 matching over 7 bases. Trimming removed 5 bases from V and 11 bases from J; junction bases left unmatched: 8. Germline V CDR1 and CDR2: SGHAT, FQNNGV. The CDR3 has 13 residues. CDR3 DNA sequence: TGTGCCAGCAGCCCCCGACAGGGCGGGAAACTGTTTTTT. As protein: CASSPRQGGKLFF.

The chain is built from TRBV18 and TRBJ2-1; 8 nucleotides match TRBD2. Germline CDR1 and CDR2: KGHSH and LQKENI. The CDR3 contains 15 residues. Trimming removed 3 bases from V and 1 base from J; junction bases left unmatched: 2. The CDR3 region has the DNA TGTGCCAGCTCACCTGAGCGGGAGTCCTACAATGAGCAGTTCTTC. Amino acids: CASSPERESYNEQFF.

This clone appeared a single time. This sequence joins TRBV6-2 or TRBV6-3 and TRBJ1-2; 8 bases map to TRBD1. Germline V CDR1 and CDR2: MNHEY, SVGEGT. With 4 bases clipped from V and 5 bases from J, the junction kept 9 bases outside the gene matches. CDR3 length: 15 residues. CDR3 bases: TGTGCCAGCAGTTTAGGGGCAGGGGGCAGGTATGGCTACACCTTC. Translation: CASSLGAGGRYGYTF.

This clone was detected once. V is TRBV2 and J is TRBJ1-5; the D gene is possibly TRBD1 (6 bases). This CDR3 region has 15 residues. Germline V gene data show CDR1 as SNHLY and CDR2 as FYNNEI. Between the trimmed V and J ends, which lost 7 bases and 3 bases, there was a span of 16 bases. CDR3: CASKAGGRFNQPQHF. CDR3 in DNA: TGTGCCAGCAAAGCCGGGGGGCGTTTCAATCAGCCCCAGCATTTT.

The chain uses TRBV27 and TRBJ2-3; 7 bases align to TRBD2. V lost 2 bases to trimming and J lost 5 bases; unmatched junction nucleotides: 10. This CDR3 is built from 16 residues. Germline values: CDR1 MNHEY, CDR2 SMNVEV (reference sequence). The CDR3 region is CASSLLLAAKGDTQYF. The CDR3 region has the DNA TGTGCCAGCAGTTTACTCCTAGCGGCGAAGGGAGATACGCAGTATTTT.

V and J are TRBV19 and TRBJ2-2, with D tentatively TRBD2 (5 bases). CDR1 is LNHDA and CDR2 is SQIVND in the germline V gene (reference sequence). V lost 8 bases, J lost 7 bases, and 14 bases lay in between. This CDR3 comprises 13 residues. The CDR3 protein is CASLRLAVGELFF. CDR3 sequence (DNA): TGTGCCAGTCTGAGGCTAGCAGTCGGGGAGCTGTTTTTT.

In nucleotides, the CDR3 is TGTGCCATCAGGGATAGCGGGGGGATCCAAGAGACCCAGTACTTC. Its translation is CAIRDSGGIQETQYF. The rearrangement uses TRBV10-3 and TRBJ2-5; 10 positions agree with TRBD2. This CDR3 has 15 residues. V shed 6 bases and J 1 base; nucleotides not matched to a gene: 5. CDR1 is ENHRY and CDR2 is SYGVKD in the germline V gene.

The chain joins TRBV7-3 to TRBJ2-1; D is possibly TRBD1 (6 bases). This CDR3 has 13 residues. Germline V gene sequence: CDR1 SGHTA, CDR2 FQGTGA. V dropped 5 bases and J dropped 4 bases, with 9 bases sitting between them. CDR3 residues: CASSHGQYNEQFF. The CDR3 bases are TGTGCCAGCAGCCATGGACAGTACAATGAGCAGTTCTTC.

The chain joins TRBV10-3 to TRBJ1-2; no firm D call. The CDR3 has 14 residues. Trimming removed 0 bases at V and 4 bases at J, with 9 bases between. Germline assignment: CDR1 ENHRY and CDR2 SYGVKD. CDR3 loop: CAISESQSRYGYTF. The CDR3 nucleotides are TGTGCCATCAGTGAGTCCCAGTCCCGCTATGGCTACACCTTC.

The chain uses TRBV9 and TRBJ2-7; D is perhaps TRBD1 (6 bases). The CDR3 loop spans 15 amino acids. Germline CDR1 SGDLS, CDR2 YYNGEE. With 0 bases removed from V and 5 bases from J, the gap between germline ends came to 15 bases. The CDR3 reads CASSVEWQGYHEQYF. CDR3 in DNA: TGTGCCAGCAGCGTAGAATGGCAGGGGTACCACGAGCAGTACTTC.